This T cell receptor beta chain was sequenced for a study of blood T cell repertoires in COVID-19. The overall study: PBMCs, B-cell-depleted T cells, or T cells provided the cDNA or gDNA that made up the material.

The germline gives CDR1 SNHLY, CDR2 FYNNEI. Trimming removed 11 bases from V and 3 bases from J, with 13 bases in between. The CDR3 consists of 12 residues. Per the original data handling: Amplification from reference gene primers served as the basis for estimated nucleated cell counts. Clones were read by immunoSEQ multiplex PCR, and TCRdb kept only the in-frame ones, dropping some. Clone size and V and J calls were adopted from that table, with D and trimming inferred from the DNA. The sample consists of 250,000 to 300,000 clones, 70% to 90% of them appearing once. Seattle's cohort entered during active infection and was followed longitudinally.

What was sequenced was peripheral blood. V and J are TRBV2 and TRBJ2-5; no reliable D call. The clonotype originates from a woman aged 25 to 39 with COVID-19, enrolled during active disease. For the CDR3, the DNA is TGTGCCGGCCTAGGCGGAAAAGAGACCCAGTACTTC. Protein: CAGLGGKETQYF.